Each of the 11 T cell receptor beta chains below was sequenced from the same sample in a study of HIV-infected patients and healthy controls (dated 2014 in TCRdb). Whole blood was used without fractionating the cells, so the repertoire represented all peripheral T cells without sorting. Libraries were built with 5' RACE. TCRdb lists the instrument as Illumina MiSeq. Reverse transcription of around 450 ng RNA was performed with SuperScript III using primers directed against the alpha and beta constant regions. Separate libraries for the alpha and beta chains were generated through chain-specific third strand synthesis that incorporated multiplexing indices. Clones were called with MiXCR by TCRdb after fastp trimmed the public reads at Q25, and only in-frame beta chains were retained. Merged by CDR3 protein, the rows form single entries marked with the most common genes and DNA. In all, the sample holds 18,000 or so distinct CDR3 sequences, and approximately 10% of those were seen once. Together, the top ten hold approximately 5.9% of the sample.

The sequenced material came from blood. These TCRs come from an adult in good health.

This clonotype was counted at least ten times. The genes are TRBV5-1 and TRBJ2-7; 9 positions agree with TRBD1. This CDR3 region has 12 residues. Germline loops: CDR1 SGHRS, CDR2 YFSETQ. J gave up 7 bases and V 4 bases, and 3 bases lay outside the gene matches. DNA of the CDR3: TGCGCCAGCAGCGGGACAGGGAGTGAGCAGTACTTC. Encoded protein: CASSGTGSEQYF.

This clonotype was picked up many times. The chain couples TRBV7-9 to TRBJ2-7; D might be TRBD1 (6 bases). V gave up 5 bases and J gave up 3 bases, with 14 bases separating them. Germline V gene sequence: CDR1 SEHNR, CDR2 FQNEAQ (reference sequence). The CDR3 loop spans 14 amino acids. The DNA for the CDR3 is TGTGCCAGCAGCCCCGGGACACCTCACTACGAGCAGTACTTC. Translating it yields CASSPGTPHYEQYF.

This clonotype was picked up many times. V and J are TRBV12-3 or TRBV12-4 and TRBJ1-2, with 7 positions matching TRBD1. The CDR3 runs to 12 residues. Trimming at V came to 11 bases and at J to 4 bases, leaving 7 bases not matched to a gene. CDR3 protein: CASQGEVYGYTF. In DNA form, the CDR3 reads TGTGCCTCCCAGGGGGAGGTCTATGGCTACACCTTC.

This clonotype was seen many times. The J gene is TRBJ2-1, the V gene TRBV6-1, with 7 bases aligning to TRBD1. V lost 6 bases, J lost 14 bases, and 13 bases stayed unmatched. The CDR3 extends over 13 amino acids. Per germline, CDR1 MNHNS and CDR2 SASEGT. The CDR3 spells CASRESDRAVEFF. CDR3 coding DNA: TGTGCCAGCAGGGAGAGTGACAGGGCGGTGGAGTTCTTC.

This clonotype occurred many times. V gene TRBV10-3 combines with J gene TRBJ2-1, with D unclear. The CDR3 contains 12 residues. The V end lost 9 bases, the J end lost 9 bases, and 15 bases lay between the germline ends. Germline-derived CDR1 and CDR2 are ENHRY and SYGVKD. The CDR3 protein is CAIREAIGEQFF. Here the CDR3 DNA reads TGTGCCATTCGCGAGGCTATAGGTGAGCAGTTCTTC.

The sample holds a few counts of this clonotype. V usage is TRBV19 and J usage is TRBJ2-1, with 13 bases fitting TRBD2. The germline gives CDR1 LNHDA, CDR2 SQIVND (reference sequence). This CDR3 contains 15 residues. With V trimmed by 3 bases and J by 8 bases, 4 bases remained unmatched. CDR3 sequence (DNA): TGTGCCAGTAGTATTATAACTAGCGGGAGGGATGAGCAGTTCTTC. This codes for CASSIITSGRDEQFF.

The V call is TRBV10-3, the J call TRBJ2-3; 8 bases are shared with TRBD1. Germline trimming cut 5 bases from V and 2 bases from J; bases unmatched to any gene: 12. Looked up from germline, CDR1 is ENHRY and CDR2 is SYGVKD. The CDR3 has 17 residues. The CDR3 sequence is CAISPLSGTGYTDTQYF. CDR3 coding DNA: TGTGCCATCAGTCCACTATCCGGGACAGGCTACACAGATACGCAGTATTTT.

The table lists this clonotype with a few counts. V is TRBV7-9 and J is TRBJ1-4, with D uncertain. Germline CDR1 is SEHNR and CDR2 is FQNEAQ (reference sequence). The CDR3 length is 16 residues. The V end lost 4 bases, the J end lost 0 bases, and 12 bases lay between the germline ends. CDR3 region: CASSSTEDTTNEKLFF. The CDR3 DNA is TGTGCCAGCAGCTCTACTGAAGATACAACTAATGAAAAACTGTTTTTT.

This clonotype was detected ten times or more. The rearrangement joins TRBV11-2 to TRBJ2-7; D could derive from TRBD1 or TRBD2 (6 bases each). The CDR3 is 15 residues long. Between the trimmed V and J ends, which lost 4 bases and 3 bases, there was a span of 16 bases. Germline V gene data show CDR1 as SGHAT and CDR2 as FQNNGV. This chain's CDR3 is CASSYDGGSSYEQYF. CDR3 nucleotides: TGTGCCAGCAGCTACGACGGGGGCTCTAGCTACGAGCAGTACTTC.

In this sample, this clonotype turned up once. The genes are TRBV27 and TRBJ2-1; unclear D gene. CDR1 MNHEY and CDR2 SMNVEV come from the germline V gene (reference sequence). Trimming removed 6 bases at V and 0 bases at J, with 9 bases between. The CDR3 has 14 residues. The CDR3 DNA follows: TGTGCCAGCAGAGCACGCAGCTCCTACAATGAGCAGTTCTTC. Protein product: CASRARSSYNEQFF.

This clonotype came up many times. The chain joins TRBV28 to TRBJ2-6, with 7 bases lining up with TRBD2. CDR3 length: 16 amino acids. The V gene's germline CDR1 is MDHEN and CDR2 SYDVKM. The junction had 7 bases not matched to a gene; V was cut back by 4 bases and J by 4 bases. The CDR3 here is CASSSPGRVGANVLTF. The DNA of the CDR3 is TGTGCCAGCAGTTCGCCGGGGAGGGTAGGGGCCAACGTCCTGACTTTC.